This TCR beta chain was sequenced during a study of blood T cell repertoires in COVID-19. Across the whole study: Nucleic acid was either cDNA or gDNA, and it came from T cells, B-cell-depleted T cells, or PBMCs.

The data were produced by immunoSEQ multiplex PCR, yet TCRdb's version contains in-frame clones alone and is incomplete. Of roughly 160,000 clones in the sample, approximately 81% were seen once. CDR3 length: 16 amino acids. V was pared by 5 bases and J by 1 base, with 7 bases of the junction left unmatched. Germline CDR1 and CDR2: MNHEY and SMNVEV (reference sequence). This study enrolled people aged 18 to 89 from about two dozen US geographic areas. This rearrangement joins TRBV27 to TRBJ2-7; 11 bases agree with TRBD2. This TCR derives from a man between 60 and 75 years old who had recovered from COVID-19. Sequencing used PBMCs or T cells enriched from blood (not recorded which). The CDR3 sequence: CASSTTTSGTSYEQYF. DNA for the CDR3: TGTGCCAGCAGTACGACGACTAGCGGGACGTCCTACGAGCAGTACTTC.